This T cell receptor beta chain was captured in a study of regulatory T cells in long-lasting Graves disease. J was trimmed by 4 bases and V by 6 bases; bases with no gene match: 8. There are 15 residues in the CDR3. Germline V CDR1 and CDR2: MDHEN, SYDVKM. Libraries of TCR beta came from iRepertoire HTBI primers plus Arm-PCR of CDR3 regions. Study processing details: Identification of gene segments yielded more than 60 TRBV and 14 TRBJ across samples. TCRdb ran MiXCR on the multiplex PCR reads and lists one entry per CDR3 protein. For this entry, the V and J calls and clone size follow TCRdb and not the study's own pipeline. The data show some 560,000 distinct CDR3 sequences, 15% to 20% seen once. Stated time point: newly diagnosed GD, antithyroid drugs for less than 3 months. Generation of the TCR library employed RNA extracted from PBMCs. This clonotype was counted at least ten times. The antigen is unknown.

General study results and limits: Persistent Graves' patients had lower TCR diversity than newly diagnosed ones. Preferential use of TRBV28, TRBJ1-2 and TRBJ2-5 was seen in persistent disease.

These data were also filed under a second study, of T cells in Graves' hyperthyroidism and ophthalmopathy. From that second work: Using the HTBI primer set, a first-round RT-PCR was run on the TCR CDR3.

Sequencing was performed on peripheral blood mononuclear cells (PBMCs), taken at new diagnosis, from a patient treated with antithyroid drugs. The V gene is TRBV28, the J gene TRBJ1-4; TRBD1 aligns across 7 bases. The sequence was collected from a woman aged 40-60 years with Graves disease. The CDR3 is CASSHPGQNNEKLFF. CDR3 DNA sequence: TGTGCCAGCAGCCACCCGGGACAGAATAATGAAAAACTGTTTTTT. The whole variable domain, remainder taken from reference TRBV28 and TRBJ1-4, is DVKVTQSSRYLVKRTGEKVFLECVQDMDHENMFWYRQDPGLGLRLIYFSYDVKMKEKGDIPEGYSVSREKKERFSLILESASTNQTSMYLCASSHPGQNNEKLFFGSGTQLSVL.